The T cell receptor beta chain under discussion was sequenced for a study of radiotherapy plus CTLA-4 blockade in lung cancer. Study overall: Disease control was present in 30% to 40% of patients, and objective responses in around 20%.

Study findings and constraints: The best prediction of response reportedly came from early blood T cell clone dynamics, with interferon-beta. TCR clones of tumor origin grew in blood after radiotherapy plus ipilimumab.

TCRdb keeps only in-frame clones here, not all; method: immunoSEQ multiplex PCR. Altogether approximately 90,000 clones are present, about four fifths being singletons, with the ten largest covering around 0.78%. The germline CDR1 and CDR2 sequences are LGHNA and YNFKEQ. CDR3 length: 13 amino acids. V gave up 2 bases and J gave up 5 bases, with 6 bases separating them. Worth noting for this clone: The antigen is unknown.

The source is a human donor with non-small cell lung cancer who had stable disease on radiotherapy plus ipilimumab. The rearrangement uses TRBV4-2 and TRBJ2-2, with D unclear. The sequencing here drew on peripheral blood, taken from a patient treated with radiotherapy plus ipilimumab. In DNA, the CDR3 is TGTGCCAGCAGCCAATCTATGACCGGGGAGCTGTTTTTT. It encodes CASSQSMTGELFF.